Listed here are 28 T cell receptor beta chains from one sample, sequenced in a study of regulatory T cells in long-lasting Graves disease. As for time point: persistent/refractory GD, antithyroid drugs over 5 years with positive TRAb. RNA isolated from PBMCs was used to make the TCR library. Investigators prepared the TCR beta libraries by applying iRepertoire HTBI primers and Arm-PCR of CDR3 regions. Via MiXCR, TCRdb re-called the multiplex PCR reads, giving one row per CDR3 protein. The data contain approximately 290,000 distinct CDR3 sequences, more than 20% of them singletons. The source material was peripheral blood mononuclear cells (PBMCs), sampled when the disease was refractory, from a patient treated with antithyroid drugs. These receptors were taken from a female donor with Graves disease.

The sample holds a few counts of this clonotype. This chain connects TRBV30 to TRBJ1-3, with D unclear. The ends were cut back, 1 base at V and 0 bases at J, with 10 bases in the middle. From germline, CDR1 is GTSNPN and CDR2 SVGIG (reference sequence). This CDR3 is built from 15 residues. DNA of the CDR3: TGTGCCTGGAGTGGGGCGACTAACTCTGGAAACACCATATATTTT. Residues: CAWSGATNSGNTIYF.

The CDR3 region has the DNA TGTGCCAGCAGGAAGGCTGCTGTTAGGGTAGGTGAGCAGTTCTTC. This gives the protein CASRKAAVRVGEQFF. The rearrangement uses TRBV7-2 and TRBJ2-1; D remains ambiguous. Germline CDR1 is SGHTA and CDR2 is FQGNSA. The length of the CDR3 is 15 residues. Trimming took off 6 bases at V and 9 bases at J, with 21 bases between the two ends.

The chain uses TRBV29-1 and TRBJ2-7, with TRBD1 identical over 7 bases. V gave up 4 bases and J gave up 3 bases; unmatched junction bases: 6. Germline loops: CDR1 SQVTM, CDR2 ANQGSEA. The CDR3 length is 13 residues. The CDR3 reads CSVGQGRGYEQYF. The CDR3 coding sequence is TGCAGCGTTGGACAGGGTCGAGGCTACGAGCAGTACTTC.

The chain has TRBV29-1 and TRBJ1-2, with TRBD1 matching 8 bases. Unmatched junction bases numbered 4, after V lost 3 bases and J lost 7 bases. Germline V gene lookup returns CDR1 SQVTM and CDR2 ANQGSEA. The CDR3 sequence is 12 residues long. CDR3 sequence: CSVDRGLGGYTF. CDR3 DNA sequence: TGCAGCGTTGACAGGGGGCTAGGTGGCTACACCTTC.

A single count supports this clonotype. The CDR3 nucleotides read TGTGCCAGCAGTTACAACGGACAGGGATCTGAAAAACTGTTTTTT. Translating it yields CASSYNGQGSEKLFF. The rearrangement links TRBV6-2 or TRBV6-3 to TRBJ1-4; TRBD1 aligns across 8 bases. Germline V CDR1 and CDR2: MNHEY, SVGEGT. Trimming at V came to 2 bases and at J to 7 bases, leaving 6 bases not matched to a gene. The CDR3 contains 15 residues.

This chain connects TRBV5-6 to TRBJ2-7; D unresolved. In germline, CDR1 is SGHDT, CDR2 YYEEEE. CDR3 length equals 12 residues. V shed 8 bases and J shed 5 bases, with 14 bases lying between them. The CDR3 reads CASSQVLDEQYF. The CDR3 nucleotides are TGTGCCAGTTCACAAGTTTTGGACGAGCAGTACTTC.

This clonotype was seen more than once but under ten times. The chain links TRBV28 to TRBJ2-3; 8 bases line up with TRBD1. The length of the CDR3 is 16 residues. The junction had 6 bases not matched to a gene; V was cut back by 1 base and J by 3 bases. Germline assignment: CDR1 MDHEN and CDR2 SYDVKM. CDR3 nucleotide sequence: TGTGCCAGCAGTTTATCCCGGGACAGGACGACAGATACGCAGTATTTT. Translated, it gives CASSLSRDRTTDTQYF.

This clonotype was seen repeatedly, ten times or more. V and J are TRBV5-1 and TRBJ2-2; 10 nucleotides line up with TRBD2. Germline V gene data show CDR1 as SGHRS and CDR2 as YFSETQ. The CDR3 has 15 residues. V gave up 6 bases and J gave up 5 bases; unmatched junction bases: 7. CDR3 DNA sequence: TGCGCCAGCACGGACCTAGCGGGAGTAACCGGGGAGCTGTTTTTT. Amino acids: CASTDLAGVTGELFF.

The CDR3 loop is CASSFDGRENEQYF. The CDR3 DNA reads TGTGCCAGCAGCTTCGACGGGAGGGAAAACGAGCAGTACTTC. This chain joins TRBV6-1 and TRBJ2-7; TRBD2 matches 8 bases. The V gene's germline CDR1 is MNHNS and CDR2 SASEGT. This CDR3 comprises 14 residues. V lost 6 bases to trimming and J lost 5 bases; unmatched junction nucleotides: 9.

The J gene is TRBJ1-6, the V gene TRBV28; tentative D call: TRBD1 (5 bases). V lost 6 bases and J 8 bases, leaving 14 bases between the germline ends. There are 14 residues in the CDR3. Germline CDR1 is MDHEN and CDR2 is SYDVKM. The CDR3 DNA sequence: TGTGCCAGCAGCCTCACTGGGACGGATTCACCCCTCCACTTT. Its protein product is CASSLTGTDSPLHF.

V and J are TRBV28 and TRBJ2-1; 14 positions match TRBD2. V dropped 3 bases and J dropped 7; count of bases not matched to a gene: 2. The CDR3 totals 15 residues. Looked up from germline, CDR1 is MDHEN and CDR2 is SYDVKM. The CDR3 DNA is TGTGCCAGCAGTTTGCGGACTAGCGGGAGGAATGAGCAGTTCTTC. Translated, it gives CASSLRTSGRNEQFF. The full variable domain, rest sourced from reference TRBV28 and TRBJ2-1, is DVKVTQSSRYLVKRTGEKVFLECVQDMDHENMFWYRQDPGLGLRLIYFSYDVKMKEKGDIPEGYSVSREKKERFSLILESASTNQTSMYLCASSLRTSGRNEQFFGPGTRLTVL.

This clonotype was counted between two and nine times. This sequence joins TRBV28 and TRBJ1-6; D not certain. CDR1 is MDHEN and CDR2 is SYDVKM in the germline V gene. This CDR3 has 15 residues. Trimming took 2 bases from V and 8 from J, leaving 13 bases between them. This chain's CDR3 is CASSLPQTGHSPLHF. DNA of the CDR3: TGTGCCAGCAGTTTACCCCAGACGGGCCATTCACCCCTCCACTTT.

V is TRBV6-1 and J is TRBJ2-7; D may be TRBD2 (6 bases). Germline CDR1 reads MNHNS; CDR2 reads SASEGT. The germline V and J ends were trimmed by 6 bases and 7 bases, with 25 bases remaining between them. The CDR3 loop spans 16 amino acids. CDR3 DNA sequence: TGTGCCAGCAGCCGATGGATCGTGACTAGGGTGGAAGAGCAGTACTTC. Translation: CASSRWIVTRVEEQYF.

This clonotype appeared many times. The junction shows a germline mismatch at one end, possibly a read error. The genes are TRBV6-1 and TRBJ1-4; D gene ambiguous. Germline CDR1 and CDR2: MNHNS and SASEGT. The CDR3 is 14 residues long. This CDR3 is CASSEGQFNEKLFF. The CDR3 nucleotides read TGCGCCAGCAGTGAAGGCCAATTCAATGAAAAACTGTTTTTT.

This chain connects TRBV25-1 to TRBJ2-1; D remains ambiguous. CDR3 length equals 12 residues. Germline-derived CDR1 and CDR2 are MGHDK and SYGVNS. V was trimmed by 3 bases and J by 5 bases, leaving 5 bases between them. Here the CDR3 DNA reads TGTGCCAGCAGTGACAGCCACAATGAGCAGTTCTTC. Translation gives CASSDSHNEQFF.

This chain joins TRBV4-1 and TRBJ1-1; 7 bases line up with TRBD1. After removal of 0 bases from V and 4 bases from J, the junction contained 5 bases not matched to a gene. Germline V gene sequence: CDR1 MGHRA, CDR2 YSYEKL. The CDR3 contains 15 residues. This CDR3 reads CASSQEFRGGTEAFF. For the CDR3, the DNA is TGCGCCAGCAGCCAAGAGTTCAGGGGGGGCACTGAAGCTTTCTTT.

This clonotype was observed at least ten times. The chain employs TRBV20-1 and TRBJ2-7; perhaps TRBD2 as D (5 bases). The CDR3 is 14 amino acids. CDR1 is DFQATT, CDR2 SNEGSKA, per germline (reference sequence). Trimming pared 1 base from V and 7 bases from J, leaving 17 bases between. Here the CDR3 reads CSARVGYDTGEQYF. The CDR3 DNA sequence: TGCAGTGCTAGAGTAGGGTATGACACGGGGGAGCAGTACTTC.

There are a few counts of this clonotype. The CDR3 region is CASSHRDRGPHQHF. The DNA of the CDR3 is TGTGCCAGTAGTCATCGGGACAGGGGGCCGCACCAGCATTTT. V usage is TRBV19 and J usage is TRBJ1-5; TRBD1 agrees at 12 bases. The CDR3 sequence is 14 residues long. Trimming removed 5 bases from V and 12 bases from J; junction bases left unmatched: 8. The germline CDR1 and CDR2 sequences are LNHDA and SQIVND (reference sequence).

V is TRBV25-1 and J is TRBJ1-5; D not certain. Germline V gene data show CDR1 as MGHDK and CDR2 as SYGVNS. V lost 2 bases to trimming and J lost 0 bases, with 5 bases between them. The CDR3 has 14 amino acids. The CDR3 loop reads CASSEASSNQPQHF. CDR3 nucleotides: TGTGCCAGCAGTGAAGCCTCTAGCAATCAGCCCCAGCATTTT.

In this sample, this clonotype turned up a few times. CDR3 in DNA: TGTGCCAGCAGTCCCTTGGGGAGGGGGACCTACTCCTACAATGAGCAGTTCTTC. Its protein is CASSPLGRGTYSYNEQFF. This sequence joins TRBV6-1 and TRBJ2-1; possible D gene TRBD2, 7 bases. V was pared by 5 bases and J by 0 bases, with 20 bases between. The CDR3 is made up of 18 amino acids. Germline CDR1 is MNHNS and CDR2 is SASEGT.

This clonotype occurred a few times. The chain is built from TRBV11-2 and TRBJ2-3, with unresolved D. Trimming cost V 2 bases and J 2 bases, with 8 bases left between them. CDR3 length: 14 amino acids. CDR1 SGHAT and CDR2 FQNNGV come from the germline V gene. The CDR3 DNA sequence: TGTGCCAGCAGCTTAAGGCGGTACACAGATACGCAGTATTTT. This sequence encodes CASSLRRYTDTQYF.

This clonotype was picked up a small number of times. The rearrangement uses TRBV7-9 and TRBJ2-7; D remains unclear. The V and J ends lost 0 bases and 0 bases respectively, with 18 bases between them. The V gene's germline CDR1 is SEHNR and CDR2 FQNEAQ (reference sequence). There are 18 residues in the CDR3. The CDR3: CASSLAASWATPSYEQYF. As DNA, the CDR3 is TGTGCCAGCAGCTTAGCGGCTAGTTGGGCTACGCCCTCCTACGAGCAGTACTTC.

This clonotype was observed many times. The chain uses TRBV28 and TRBJ2-6; D perhaps matches TRBD2 (6 bases). This CDR3 has 16 amino acids. CDR1 is MDHEN and CDR2 is SYDVKM in the germline V gene. V was cut by 8 bases and J by 2 bases, with 16 bases left in between. The CDR3 DNA follows: TGTGCCAGCTCCGCCCTTGGGGGGACTGGGGCCAACGTCCTGACTTTC. Its translation: CASSALGGTGANVLTF.

This clonotype came up many times. The genes are TRBV20-1 and TRBJ1-3; D is ambiguous. The CDR3 loop spans 14 amino acids. Germline values: CDR1 DFQATT, CDR2 SNEGSKA (reference sequence). Trimming removed 6 bases at V and 5 bases at J, with 17 bases between. The CDR3 coding sequence is TGCAGTGCGCCGGACGGGTCCGACCGAAACACCATATATTTT. This gives the protein CSAPDGSDRNTIYF.

The sample holds a few counts of this clonotype. This sequence joins TRBV15 and TRBJ2-2, with D possibly called TRBD1 or TRBD2 (5 bases each). Germline V CDR1 and CDR2: LNHNV, YYDKDF (reference sequence). With 0 bases removed from V and 0 bases from J, the gap between germline ends came to 8 bases. The CDR3 loop spans 16 amino acids. The CDR3 region is CATSRDRGPNTGELFF. As DNA, the CDR3 is TGTGCCACCAGCAGAGATCGGGGCCCGAACACCGGGGAGCTGTTTTTT.

This clonotype was counted ten times or more. The rearrangement joins TRBV16 to TRBJ1-2; D gene uncertain. Germline-derived CDR1 and CDR2 are KGHSY and FQNENV. Trimming removed 1 base from V and 8 bases from J, with 14 bases in between. The CDR3 has 14 amino acids. The CDR3 coding sequence is TGTGCCAGCAGCCAATATGACGGAGGAGAAGGCTACACCTTC. It is translated as CASSQYDGGEGYTF.

The sample holds many counts of this clonotype. V usage is TRBV29-1 and J usage is TRBJ2-4, with D perhaps matching TRBD1 (6 bases). CDR1 is SQVTM and CDR2 is ANQGSEA in the germline V gene. The CDR3 loop spans 12 amino acids. V shed 7 bases and J shed 7 bases, with 14 bases lying between them. CDR3 sequence: CSARTEVNIQYF. The CDR3 DNA follows: TGCAGCGCCCGGACAGAGGTGAACATTCAGTACTTC.

Ten or more counts support this clonotype. The chain is built from TRBV29-1 and TRBJ2-5, with 8 positions matching TRBD1. V trimming: 8 bases; J trimming: 5 bases; junction bases outside the gene matches: 4. Germline loops: CDR1 SQVTM, CDR2 ANQGSEA. The CDR3 sequence is 11 residues long. CDR3 DNA: TGCAGCTCCCGACAGGGGGAGACCCAGTACTTC. This sequence encodes CSSRQGETQYF.